These T cell receptor beta chains were read from a single sample in a study of blood T cell repertoires in COVID-19. This table comes from immunoSEQ multiplex PCR, and its TCRdb copy is limited to in-frame clones, with some not included. This table holds roughly 53,000 clones, 87% found once. The sample comprised peripheral blood. These receptors were obtained from a woman of 80 years or more with COVID-19, enrolled during active disease. Both conserved end residues are part of each CDR3. Fields, in order: J gene, clone size, D gene, V gene, CDR3 DNA, CDR3 protein. A D gene is named only where the DNA matches it firmly. Only some rows state a clone size, as once, few, many or a class for expanded clones.

TRBJ1-1	-	-	TRBV7-2	TGTGCCAGCAGCCCCGGCGGGCCGGGGAACACTGAAGCTTTCTTT	CASSPGGPGNTEAFF
TRBJ2-1	few	-	TRBV28	TGTGCCAGCAGTTCTTCCCTCCCCAAGGGGGTCGGCAATGAGCAGTTCTTC	CASSSSLPKGVGNEQFF
TRBJ1-2	-	TRBD1	TRBV2	TGTGCCAGCAGAGATCCTAGGACAGGGTATGGCTACACCTTC	CASRDPRTGYGYTF
TRBJ1-1	-	-	TRBV14	TGTGCCAGCAGCCAATACTACAGGGTGAACACTGAAGCTTTCTTT	CASSQYYRVNTEAFF
TRBJ2-5	-	-	TRBV9	TGTGCCAGCGGAGGACCCACTCAAGAGACCCAGTACTTC	CASGGPTQETQYF
TRBJ2-5	-	-	TRBV28	TGTGCCAGCAGTTTGGATATCGGGGGGCGAGAGGAGACCCAGTACTTC	CASSLDIGGREETQYF
TRBJ2-7	once	-	TRBV5-1	TGCGCCAGCAGCTTGGCTTACGAGCAGTACTTC	CASSLAYEQYF
TRBJ2-3	few	TRBD2	TRBV28	TGTGCCAGCAGTACCCGGACTAGCGGGAGCACAGATACGCAGTATTTT	CASSTRTSGSTDTQYF
TRBJ1-2	-	TRBD1	TRBV5-1	TGCGCCAGCAGCGCGGGACAGGGGGCTGATGGCTACACCTTC	CASSAGQGADGYTF
TRBJ2-5	-	-	TRBV7-9	TGTGCCAGCAGCTTCTCCGGGGGACCCTTAGAGACCCAGTACTTC	CASSFSGGPLETQYF
TRBJ1-1	-	-	TRBV27	TGTGCCAGCAGTTCGTACAGGGTGAAGACTGAAGCTTTCTTT	CASSSYRVKTEAFF
TRBJ2-7	once	TRBD1	TRBV6-5	TGTGCCAGCAGTCTCGCCGGGACAGGGGCCTACGAGCAGTACTTC	CASSLAGTGAYEQYF
TRBJ2-5	-	-	TRBV18	TGTGCCAGCTCACCCGGGTTACGGGAGACCCAGTACTTC	CASSPGLRETQYF
TRBJ1-2	once	TRBD1	TRBV20-1	TGCAGTGTAACAGGGGGTCGAGGCTACACCTTC	CSVTGGRGYTF
TRBJ2-7	-	TRBD1	TRBV9	TGTGCCAGCAGCTTAAGGACAGGGGCCTACGAGCAGTACTTC	CASSLRTGAYEQYF
TRBJ1-5	-	-	TRBV25-1	TGTGCCAGCAGTGAATACGGGTCGGGCAATCAGCCCCAGCATTTT	CASSEYGSGNQPQHF
TRBJ2-7	few	-	TRBV18	TGTGCCAGCTCACCACCAGGGGAATCCTACGAGCAGTACTTC	CASSPPGESYEQYF
TRBJ2-1	-	TRBD1	TRBV24-1	TGTGCCACCAGATTGACAGGGGATAACTACAATGAGCAGTTCTTC	CATRLTGDNYNEQFF
TRBJ2-7	-	-	TRBV28	TGTGCCAGCAGTTTCGTGACAGTACCCTACGAGCAGTACTTC	CASSFVTVPYEQYF
TRBJ2-1	-	-	TRBV7-2	TGTGCCAGCAGCCCCCAGGGACTTACGCATAGACGGTTCTTC	CASSPQGLTHRRFF
TRBJ2-7	-	-	TRBV2	TGTGCCAGCATAGGGGGCTACGAGCAGTACTTC	CASIGGYEQYF
TRBJ1-2	-	TRBD1	TRBV7-9	TGTGCCAGCAGGTTGGACAGGCTCTATGGCTACACCTTC	CASRLDRLYGYTF
TRBJ1-4	-	-	TRBV7-9	TGTGCCAGCAGCGAACAGGTTGTTAATGAAAAACTGTTTTTT	CASSEQVVNEKLFF
TRBJ1-1	-	-	TRBV5-1	TGCGCCAGCAGCTCCCGAACGCCCAGGGAGAACACTGAAGCTTTCTTT	CASSSRTPRENTEAFF
TRBJ2-1	-	-	TRBV3-1/TRBV3-2	TGTGCCAGCAGCCCACGCCACAGTTACAATGAGCAGTTCTTC	CASSPRHSYNEQFF
TRBJ2-5	-	-	TRBV18	TGTGCCAGCTCACCACTGACGACAGGGAGGGAGACCCAGTACTTC	CASSPLTTGRETQYF
TRBJ2-7	-	TRBD2	TRBV6-1	TGTGCCAGCAGTGCTCGACTAGCGTCCTCTTCTTTCTCCTACGAGCAGTACTTC	CASSARLASSSFSYEQYF
TRBJ1-2	few	-	TRBV6-1	TGTGCCAGCAGTGAGAACAGGGTTCCTAACTATGGCTACACCTTC	CASSENRVPNYGYTF
TRBJ2-5	-	TRBD2	TRBV19	TGTGCCAGTAGTATAGGGTACCGAGCGGCGGGGGAAGAGACCCAGTACTTC	CASSIGYRAAGEETQYF
TRBJ2-1	-	TRBD2	TRBV5-1	TGCGCCAGCAGAAGGGGACTAGCGGGGGAACTTTACAATGAGCAGTTCTTC	CASRRGLAGELYNEQFF
TRBJ2-3	-	-	TRBV10-3	TGTGCCATCAGTGAGCAGATGGCCACAGCCCTAAGCACAGATACGCAGTATTTT	CAISEQMATALSTDTQYF
TRBJ1-2	-	TRBD1	TRBV19	TGTGCCAGTAGTCGATATATACGGGACAGGGGGCATTTGGGCTACACCTTC	CASSRYIRDRGHLGYTF
TRBJ2-7	-	-	TRBV6-2/TRBV6-3	TGTGCCAGCAGTCATGGCGGAGAGCAGTACTTC	CASSHGGEQYF
TRBJ2-2	-	-	TRBV2	TGTGCCAGCACCTTAGGAGGGGTACGCACCGGGGAGCTGTTTTTT	CASTLGGVRTGELFF
TRBJ2-7	-	-	TRBV6-5	TGTGCCAGCGGACAGTTCGGGGATCCCTACGAGCAGTACTTC	CASGQFGDPYEQYF
TRBJ1-6	-	-	TRBV19	TGTGCCAGTAGTTCTTCCGACAGACATAATTCACCCCTCCACTTT	CASSSSDRHNSPLHF
TRBJ1-2	-	-	TRBV4-2	TGTGCCAGCAGCCAAGGGAGGCGACCGGCTGGCTACACCTTC	CASSQGRRPAGYTF
TRBJ2-7	-	TRBD2	TRBV7-8	TGTGCCAGCAGCTTACTGGGACTAGAGGTCTACGAGCAGTACTTC	CASSLLGLEVYEQYF
TRBJ2-3	-	TRBD2	TRBV3-1/TRBV3-2	TGTGCCAGCAGCCGATATCGGACTAGCGATCGCACAGATACGCAGTATTTT	CASSRYRTSDRTDTQYF
TRBJ1-5	-	TRBD1	TRBV6-5	TGTGCCAGCAGTTTCCGATATCGGGACAGAGGCCAGCCCCAGCATTTT	CASSFRYRDRGQPQHF
TRBJ1-6	-	-	TRBV6-5	TGTGCCAGCAGTATCCACACTAGACTCCTCCACTTT	CASSIHTRLLHF
TRBJ1-3	-	-	TRBV5-8	TGTGCCAGCAGCTTGCAGGCAGCCCGAAACACCATATATTTT	CASSLQAARNTIYF
TRBJ2-5	-	-	TRBV5-1	TGCGCCAGCAGCCCGGGGAACCCACAAGAGACCCAGTACTTC	CASSPGNPQETQYF
TRBJ2-2	-	TRBD2	TRBV19	TGTGCCAGTACCATACTAGCGGGGGTGTTCACCGGGGAGCTGTTTTTT	CASTILAGVFTGELFF
TRBJ1-6	-	-	TRBV5-1	TGCGCCAGCAGCTTGCAGGGTGATTCACCCCTCCACTTT	CASSLQGDSPLHF
TRBJ2-1	-	TRBD2	TRBV12-5	TGTGCTAGTTCTAGTAGCGGGATCCCACAGCAGTTCTTC	CASSSSGIPQQFF